This T cell receptor (beta chain) was retrieved from a study of response to subunit inactivated influenza vaccine. Study-level points and caveats: It was the authors' suggestion that each seasonal influenza vaccination recruits few new T cells.

TCRdb processed the RT-PCR reads anew with MiXCR; each CDR3 protein has one entry. The top ten clones hold approximately 2% of a sample with 530,000 or so distinct CDR3 sequences, about 25% of them seen once. This clonotype has a handful of counts. Its matching antigen is unknown. This CDR3 comprises 14 residues. CDR1 is MNHEY, CDR2 SVGEGT, per germline. V was cut by 6 bases and J by 3 bases, with 15 bases left in between. The input for sequencing was CD4+ T cells sorted from PBMCs, taken more than 4 days after vaccination. V is TRBV6-2 or TRBV6-3 and J is TRBJ2-7; weak D call: TRBD1 (6 bases). The TCR sequence derives from a man in his fifties or sixties who received an inactivated influenza vaccine. CDR3 residues: CASSDGQPNYEQYF. The CDR3 bases are TGTGCCAGCAGCGACGGACAGCCCAACTACGAGCAGTACTTC.